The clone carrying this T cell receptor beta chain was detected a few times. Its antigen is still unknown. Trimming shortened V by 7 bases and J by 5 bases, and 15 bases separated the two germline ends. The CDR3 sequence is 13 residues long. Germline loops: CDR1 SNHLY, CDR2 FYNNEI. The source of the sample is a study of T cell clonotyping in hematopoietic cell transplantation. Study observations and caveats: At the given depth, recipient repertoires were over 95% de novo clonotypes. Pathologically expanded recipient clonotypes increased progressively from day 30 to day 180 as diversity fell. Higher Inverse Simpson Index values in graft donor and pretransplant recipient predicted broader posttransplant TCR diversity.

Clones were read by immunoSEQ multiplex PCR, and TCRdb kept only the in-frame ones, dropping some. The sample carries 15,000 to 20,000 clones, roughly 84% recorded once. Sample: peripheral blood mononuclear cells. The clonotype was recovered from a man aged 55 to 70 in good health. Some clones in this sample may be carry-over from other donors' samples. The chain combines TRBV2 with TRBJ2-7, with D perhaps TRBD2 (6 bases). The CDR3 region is CASTQRLEDEQYF. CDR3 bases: TGTGCCAGCACCCAAAGACTAGAGGACGAGCAGTACTTC.